These 2 T cell receptor beta chains were sequenced from one sample in a study of post-analysis software for immune sequencing data. General study findings and limits: About 5 TRBV segments were more frequent in patients than controls; TRBV5-6, TRBV5-1 and TRBV20-1 belonged to this group.

These receptors have no identified antigens. Unique molecular identifiers were present in the TCR beta cDNA libraries. TCRdb recomputed calls from the PCR reads with MiXCR, one row per CDR3 protein. The table has approximately 730,000 distinct CDR3 sequences, 30% seen once; the top ten hold around 0.56%. The sequenced material came from blood. These TCRs come from a girl between 10 and 17 years old with multiple sclerosis.

The chain employs TRBV25-1 and TRBJ2-1; 9 bases match TRBD2. V dropped 4 bases and J dropped 7; count of bases not matched to a gene: 8. Per the germline V gene, CDR1 is MGHDK and CDR2 is SYGVNS. This CDR3 has 15 residues. CDR3: CASSVAGELWNEQFF. CDR3 bases: TGTGCCAGCAGTGTAGCGGGAGAACTGTGGAATGAGCAGTTCTTC.

This clonotype was recorded many times. The chain links TRBV10-2 to TRBJ2-1; 7 nucleotides match TRBD2. The V gene's germline CDR1 is WSHSY and CDR2 SAAADI. This CDR3 spans 15 amino acids. The V segment lost 8 bases and the J segment 3 bases; nucleotides outside the gene matches: 10. The chain's CDR3 is CASARVAGDYNEQFF. In DNA form, the CDR3 reads TGCGCCAGCGCTAGGGTAGCGGGTGACTACAATGAGCAGTTCTTC.